These T cell receptor beta chains were read from a single sample in a study of OX40 agonist ivuxolimab in advanced cancers. TCRdb keeps only in-frame clones here, not all; method: immunoSEQ multiplex PCR. The table includes about 50,000 clones, around nine tenths detected once. Sample: CD4+ or CD8+ T cells sorted from blood, taken in a trial of the OX40 agonist ivuxolimab. These receptor sequences come from an adult with an advanced solid tumor such as melanoma, head and neck, liver or kidney cancer. Both conserved end residues are trimmed from each CDR3.

J	V	CDR3
TRBJ1-1	TRBV7-3	ASGQSNTEAF
TRBJ2-1	TRBV9	ASSVVGGEQF
TRBJ2-1	TRBV7-9	ASSSGYNEQF
TRBJ2-7	TRBV28	ASSPGTGGHFSYEQY
TRBJ2-7	TRBV13	ASSLHDSGISYEQY
TRBJ2-2	TRBV7-3	ASSLGAATGELF
TRBJ2-7	TRBV30	AWSIPWAGLYEQY
NA	TRBV7-6	ASSKTGIHEQY
TRBJ2-1	TRBV5-4	ASSEGGPIGEQF
TRBJ1-1	TRBV7-9	ASSLVAAEAF
TRBJ2-5	TRBV5-1	ASGGETQY
TRBJ2-3	TRBV11-2	ASSLEEDSGRYTQY
TRBJ2-1	TRBV18	ASSPSFGQGSHEQF
TRBJ2-1	TRBV6-6	AISASGSLHNEQF